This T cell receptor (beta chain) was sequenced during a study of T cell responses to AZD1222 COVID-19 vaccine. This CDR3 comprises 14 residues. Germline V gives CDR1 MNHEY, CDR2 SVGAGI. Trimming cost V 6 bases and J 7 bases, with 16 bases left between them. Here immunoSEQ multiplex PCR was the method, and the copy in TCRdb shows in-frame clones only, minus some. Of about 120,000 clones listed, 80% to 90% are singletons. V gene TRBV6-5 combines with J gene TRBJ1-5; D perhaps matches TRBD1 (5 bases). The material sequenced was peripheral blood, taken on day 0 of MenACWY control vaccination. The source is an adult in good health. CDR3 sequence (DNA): TGTGCCAGCAGGCGTTTGGGGGGGGAGCAGCCCCAGCATTTT. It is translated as CASRRLGGEQPQHF.